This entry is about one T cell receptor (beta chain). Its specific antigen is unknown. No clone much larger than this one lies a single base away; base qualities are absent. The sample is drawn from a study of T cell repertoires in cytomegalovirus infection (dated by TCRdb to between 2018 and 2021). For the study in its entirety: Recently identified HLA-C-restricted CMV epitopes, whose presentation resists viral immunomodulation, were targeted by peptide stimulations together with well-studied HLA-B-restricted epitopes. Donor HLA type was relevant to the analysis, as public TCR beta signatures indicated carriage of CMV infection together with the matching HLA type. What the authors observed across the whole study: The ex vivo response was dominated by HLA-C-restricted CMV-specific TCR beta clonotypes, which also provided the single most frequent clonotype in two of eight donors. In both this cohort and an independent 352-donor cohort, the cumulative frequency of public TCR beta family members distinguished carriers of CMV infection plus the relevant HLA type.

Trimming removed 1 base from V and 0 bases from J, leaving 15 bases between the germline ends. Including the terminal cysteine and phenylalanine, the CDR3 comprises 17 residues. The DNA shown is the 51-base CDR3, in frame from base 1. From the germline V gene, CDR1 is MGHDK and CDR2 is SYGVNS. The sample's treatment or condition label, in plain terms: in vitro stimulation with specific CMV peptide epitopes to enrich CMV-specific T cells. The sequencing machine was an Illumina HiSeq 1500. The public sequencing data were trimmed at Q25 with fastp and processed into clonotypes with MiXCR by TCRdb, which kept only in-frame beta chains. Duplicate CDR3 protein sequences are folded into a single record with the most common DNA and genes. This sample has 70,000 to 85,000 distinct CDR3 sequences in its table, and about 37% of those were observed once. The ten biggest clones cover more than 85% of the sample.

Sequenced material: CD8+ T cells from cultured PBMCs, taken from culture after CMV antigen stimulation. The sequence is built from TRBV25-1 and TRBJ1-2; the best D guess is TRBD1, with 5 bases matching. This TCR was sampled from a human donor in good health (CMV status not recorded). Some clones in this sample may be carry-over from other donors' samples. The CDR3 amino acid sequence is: CASSEFYRGDSNYGYTF. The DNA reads TGTGCCAGCAGTGAATTCTATCGGGGGGACTCTAACTATGGCTACACCTTC.